The 26 T cell receptor beta chains below all came from one sample that was sequenced in a study of OX40 agonist ivuxolimab in advanced cancers. Libraries were prepared by immunoSEQ multiplex PCR; TCRdb keeps only in-frame clonotypes and omits some of them. The sample contains 70,000 to 85,000 clones, over 80% of which appear only once. The sample consisted of CD4+ or CD8+ T cells sorted from blood, taken in a trial of the OX40 agonist ivuxolimab. The receptors here all came from an adult with an advanced solid tumor such as melanoma, head and neck, liver or kidney cancer.

The rearrangement joins TRBV4-1 to TRBJ2-5; 13 bases are shared with TRBD2. This CDR3 has 16 residues. Germline loops: CDR1 MGHRA, CDR2 YSYEKL. Trimming at V came to 4 bases and at J to 10 bases, leaving 12 bases not matched to a gene. The CDR3 sequence: CASSPQLAGGHGGQYF. CDR3 DNA: TGCGCCAGCAGCCCCCAACTAGCGGGGGGGCATGGGGGCCAGTACTTC.

V usage is TRBV5-4 and J usage is TRBJ2-6, with 7 bases identical to TRBD1. This CDR3 has 17 residues. J lost 7 bases, V lost 6 bases, and 16 bases had no gene match. The germline CDR1 and CDR2 sequences are SGHNT and YYREEE (reference sequence). The CDR3 DNA reads TGTGCCAGCACCCTGACAGGGATCCCTCTGAGCGCCAACGTCCTGACTTTC. Its translation: CASTLTGIPLSANVLTF. Based on the CDR3 plus reference TRBV5-4 and TRBJ2-6, the full variable domain is ETGVTQSPTHLIKTRGQQVTLRCSSQSGHNTVSWYQQALGQGPQFIFQYYREEENGRGNFPPRFSGLQFPNYSSELNVNALELDDSALYLCASTLTGIPLSANVLTFGAGSRLTVL.

The chain uses TRBV10-3 and TRBJ1-2; D might be TRBD1 (5 bases). The germline V gene has CDR1 ENHRY and CDR2 SYGVKD. With 7 bases removed from V and 0 bases from J, the gap between germline ends came to 12 bases. CDR3 length equals 14 residues. CDR3 nucleotide sequence: TGTGCCATCACCGGGACGGAAGCTAACTATGGCTACACCTTC. This codes for CAITGTEANYGYTF.

J is TRBJ2-5 and V is TRBV5-1; D is undetermined. The CDR3 spans 11 residues. Trimming shortened V by 2 bases and J by 5 bases, and 4 bases separated the two germline ends. The germline CDR1 and CDR2 sequences are SGHRS and YFSETQ. CDR3 nucleotide sequence: TGCGCCAGCAGCTTAAAGGAGACCCAGTACTTC. Translating it yields CASSLKETQYF.

This rearrangement joins TRBV6-5 to TRBJ2-1; 11 bases line up with TRBD1. V lost 5 bases to trimming and J lost 14 bases; unmatched junction nucleotides: 8. Germline V gene lookup returns CDR1 MNHEY and CDR2 SVGAGI. This CDR3 has 13 amino acids. CDR3 loop: CASSRGQGALEFF. The CDR3 DNA follows: TGTGCCAGCAGTCGCGGACAGGGGGCGCTTGAGTTCTTC.

This chain joins TRBV11-2 and TRBJ2-5; 8 bases are a match to TRBD2. The J call could be wrong; TRBJ2-7 is a better fit for the DNA end. Germline V gives CDR1 SGHAT, CDR2 FQNNGV. This CDR3 spans 15 amino acids. CDR3 protein: CASSFGGSGTYEQYF. The CDR3 DNA reads TGTGCCAGCAGCTTTGGTGGTAGCGGGACCTACGAGCAGTACTTC.

The CDR3 DNA is TGTGCCAGCAGCTTGGGACTTTCCCCCGGGGATACGCAGTATTTT. Translation gives CASSLGLSPGDTQYF. This chain joins TRBV7-9 and TRBJ2-3; D is perhaps TRBD2 (6 bases). V lost 3 bases to trimming and J lost 6 bases, with 16 bases between them. This CDR3 contains 15 residues. Germline-derived CDR1 and CDR2 are SEHNR and FQNEAQ (reference sequence).

A remark on this clone: One end of the junction does not line up with germline, which may come from a read error. This same CDR3 is encoded by further DNA sequences in the sample. The V and J genes are TRBV25-1 and TRBJ1-5, with a possible D match to TRBD1 (5 bases). CDR1 MGHDK and CDR2 SYGVNS come from the germline V gene. The CDR3 spans 14 residues. This CDR3 is CASSREGSRQPQHF. Written as DNA, the CDR3 is TGCGCCAGCAGCAGGGAGGGAAGTCGTCAGCCCCAGCATTTT. The full variable domain, its missing parts supplied by reference TRBV25-1 and TRBJ1-5, is EADIYQTPRYLVIGTGKKITLECSQTMGHDKMYWYQQDPGMELHLIHYSYGVNSTEKGDLSSESTVSRIRTEHFPLTLESARPSHTSQYLCASSREGSRQPQHFGDGTRLSIL.

The chain couples TRBV28 to TRBJ1-2, with D possibly being TRBD1 (6 bases). V lost 2 bases to trimming and J lost 7 bases, with 17 bases between them. CDR3 length: 15 amino acids. Germline loops: CDR1 MDHEN, CDR2 SYDVKM. This CDR3 reads CASSLGGNRVGGYTF. The CDR3 region has the DNA TGTGCCAGCAGTTTAGGGGGCAACAGGGTTGGTGGCTACACCTTC.

This chain uses TRBV28 with TRBJ1-5, with a possible D match to TRBD1 (5 bases). Germline CDR1 reads MDHEN; CDR2 reads SYDVKM. V dropped 7 bases and J dropped 4 bases, with 17 bases sitting between them. The CDR3 is 15 amino acids. The CDR3 DNA sequence: TGTGCCAGCACTTCACATGAGTCAGGGAATCAGCCCCAGCATTTT. Encoded protein: CASTSHESGNQPQHF.

The V and J genes are TRBV7-8 and TRBJ2-7, with 10 bases matching TRBD2. V shed 2 bases and J 2 bases; nucleotides not matched to a gene: 6. Germline CDR1 reads SGHVS; CDR2 reads FQNEAQ. The CDR3 consists of 16 residues. The CDR3 DNA sequence: TGTGCCAGCAGCTTATATACTAGCGGGGTCCCCTACGAGCAGTACGTC. This encodes CASSLYTSGVPYEQYV.

This clone has more than one count but fewer than ten. DNA of the CDR3: TGTGCCAGCAGGGCTAGCGGGGAGCAGTTCTTC. This encodes CASRASGEQFF. The J gene is TRBJ2-1, the V gene TRBV2; 8 positions match TRBD2. V shed 6 bases, J shed 10 bases, and the junction held 2 bases outside the gene matches. This CDR3 is 11 amino acids long. Germline CDR1 and CDR2: SNHLY and FYNNEI.

This clone appeared a single time. The chain employs TRBV29-1 and TRBJ2-7; TRBD1 matches 7 bases. V lost 0 bases and J lost 6; bases outside the gene matches: 8. CDR3 length equals 14 residues. From germline, CDR1 is SQVTM and CDR2 ANQGSEA. As DNA, the CDR3 is TGCAGCGTTGAAGATCGACAGGGACGGATCGAGCAGTACTTC. It encodes CSVEDRQGRIEQYF.

V and J are TRBV12-5 and TRBJ2-5; tentative D call: TRBD1 (6 bases). CDR1 and CDR2 (germline): LGHNT, FRNRAP. The V and J ends lost 6 bases and 3 bases respectively, with 11 bases between them. The CDR3 sequence is 13 residues long. The CDR3 DNA sequence: TGTGCTAGTGGGCCAGGGGACGAAGAGACCCAGTACTTC. It is translated as CASGPGDEETQYF.

The chain couples TRBV5-1 to TRBJ2-4; D unresolved. Germline V gene lookup returns CDR1 SGHRS and CDR2 YFSETQ. This CDR3 has 16 amino acids. The V end lost 1 base, the J end lost 6 bases, and 17 bases lay between the germline ends. The CDR3: CASSLKVAPQSNIQYF. The CDR3 DNA follows: TGCGCCAGCAGCTTGAAAGTAGCCCCACAATCAAACATTCAGTACTTC.

V is TRBV15 and J is TRBJ2-3, with 10 positions matching TRBD1. Per the germline V gene, CDR1 is LNHNV and CDR2 is YYDKDF (reference sequence). The trim removed 0 bases at V and 6 bases at J, leaving 6 bases unmatched. The CDR3 is 16 amino acids. The DNA for the CDR3 is TGTGCCACCAGCAGAGATCGTGGGACAGGGGTTGATACGCAGTATTTT. Translation gives CATSRDRGTGVDTQYF.

The chain joins TRBV27 to TRBJ1-2, with a weak D call TRBD1 (6 bases). Trimming removed 4 bases at V and 3 bases at J, with 15 bases between. CDR3 length: 15 residues. The V gene's germline CDR1 is MNHEY and CDR2 SMNVEV (reference sequence). The CDR3 DNA follows: TGTGCCAGCAGTTGGGCGGACAGTCTGGACTATGGCTACACCTTC. Residues: CASSWADSLDYGYTF.

The chain combines TRBV7-6 with TRBJ1-6; D may be TRBD1 (6 bases). Per germline, CDR1 SGHVS and CDR2 FNYEAQ. Trimming shortened V by 2 bases and J by 0 bases, and 17 bases separated the two germline ends. The length of the CDR3 is 19 residues. The CDR3, as DNA: TGTGCCAGCAGCTTAACAGGCACAGGGCAGAGCTCCTATAATTCACCCCTCCACTTT. Amino acid sequence: CASSLTGTGQSSYNSPLHF.

The V and J genes are TRBV2 and TRBJ2-2; D is possibly TRBD2 (7 bases). The CDR3 contains 13 residues. Germline V gene lookup returns CDR1 SNHLY and CDR2 FYNNEI. Trimming removed 6 bases from V and 4 bases from J, with 9 bases in between. CDR3 amino acids: CASRGGGTGELFF. For the CDR3, the DNA is TGTGCCAGCAGAGGGGGGGGCACCGGGGAGCTGTTTTTT.

The V gene is TRBV6-5, the J gene TRBJ2-4; maybe TRBD1 (6 bases). The CDR3 is made up of 16 amino acids. The V end lost 0 bases, the J end lost 0 bases, and 9 bases lay between the germline ends. From germline, CDR1 is MNHEY and CDR2 SVGAGI. CDR3 sequence (DNA): TGTGCCAGCAGTTACTCGACAGGCGTAGCCAAAAACATTCAGTACTTC. It codes for CASSYSTGVAKNIQYF.

The J gene is TRBJ1-2, the V gene TRBV6-6; 8 bases align to TRBD1. The CDR3 length is 13 residues. With V trimmed by 5 bases and J by 3 bases, 2 bases remained unmatched. Germline V lookup: CDR1 MNHNY, CDR2 SVGAGI (reference sequence). The CDR3 DNA sequence: TGTGCCAGCAGTCTACAGGGGGACTATGGCTACACCTTC. It is translated as CASSLQGDYGYTF.

This clone has only one observation. The chain carries TRBV19 and TRBJ2-7; D assignment may be TRBD1 or TRBD2 (5 bases each). There are 13 residues in the CDR3. Germline values: CDR1 LNHDA, CDR2 SQIVND (reference sequence). This CDR3 is CASSPQAGLEEVV. The CDR3 region has the DNA TGTGCCAGTAGTCCCCAGGCAGGGCTAGAGGAGGTCGTC.

The chain employs TRBV9 and TRBJ2-5; TRBD2 agrees at 8 bases. The V and J ends lost 0 bases and 5 bases, in that order; junction bases with no gene match: 9. CDR1 SGDLS and CDR2 YYNGEE come from the germline V gene. The CDR3 is made up of 16 amino acids. In DNA, the CDR3 is TGTGCCAGCAGCGTAGCTGGCGGGGGGAGAATGGAGACCCAGTACTTC. It translates to CASSVAGGGRMETQYF. The full variable domain, in which reference TRBV9 and TRBJ2-5 provide the parts outside the CDR3, is DSGVTQTPKHLITATGQRVTLRCSPRSGDLSVYWYQQSLDQGLQFLIQYYNGEERAKGNILERFSAQQFPDLHSELNLSSLELGDSALYFCASSVAGGGRMETQYFGPGTRLLVL.

This clone was seen once. J is TRBJ2-3 and V is TRBV28; 9 positions match TRBD2. The V and J ends lost 6 bases and 13 bases, in that order; junction bases with no gene match: 11. Germline-derived CDR1 and CDR2 are MDHEN and SYDVKM. The CDR3 extends over 13 amino acids. CDR3: CASSPTSGAPKYF. The CDR3 DNA follows: TGTGCCAGCAGCCCGACTAGCGGAGCGCCGAAGTATTTT.

In this sample, this clone turned up once. The V and J genes are TRBV19 and TRBJ2-5; D unresolved. V was clipped by 10 bases and J by 2 bases, with 11 bases between them. Per the germline V gene, CDR1 is LNHDA and CDR2 is SQIVND (reference sequence). The CDR3 spans 12 residues. The CDR3 DNA sequence: TGTGCCACCAACGGGTTTCAAGAGACCCAGTACTTC. It is translated as CATNGFQETQYF. Based on the CDR3 plus reference TRBV19 and TRBJ2-5, the full variable domain is DGGITQSPKYLFRKEGQNVTLSCEQNLNHDAMYWYRQDPGQGLRLIYYSQIVNDFQKGDIAEGYSVSREKKESFPLTVTSAQKNPTAFYLCATNGFQETQYFGPGTRLLVL.

CDR3 nucleotide sequence: TGTGCCAGCAGCGTGGGTGGGGCTTCCTACAATGAGCAGTTCTTC. It specifies CASSVGGASYNEQFF. The genes are TRBV9 and TRBJ2-1; TRBD1 is a possible D gene (5 bases). Germline assignment: CDR1 SGDLS and CDR2 YYNGEE. The ends were cut back, 2 bases at V and 1 base at J, with 10 bases in the middle. The CDR3 extends over 15 amino acids.